This TCR beta chain appears in the sequencing data of a study of long-term antiretroviral therapy in people with HIV. Survey-level resolution applied to immunoSEQ assay v3.0. The protocol was immunoSEQ multiplex PCR, while the TCRdb copy is restricted to in-frame clones and leaves out a portion. This table holds almost 20,000 clones, roughly nine tenths found once. Clinicians in the United States treated all participants with HIV. Study findings and constraints: Pre-ART clonal expansions dominated every time point's repertoire. Post-ART diversity increased but stayed below transplant donor controls.

Comment on this clone: Its antigen is as yet unknown.

This TCR was recovered from a woman in her twenties or thirties with HIV. Here the sequenced sample was unsorted PBMCs, taken 4.2 to 4.5 years before starting antiretroviral therapy.

The DNA for the CDR3 is TGTGCCAGCTCCCCCACGGGGCAAAGCAATCAGCCCCAGCATTTT. Translated: CASSPTGQSNQPQHF. V and J are TRBV18 and TRBJ1-5, with D perhaps TRBD1 (5 bases). The CDR3 loop spans 15 amino acids. The V gene's germline CDR1 is KGHSH and CDR2 LQKENI. V gave up 6 bases and J gave up 1 base, with 13 bases separating them.